One sample yielded the 23 T cell receptor beta chains listed below, sequenced in a study of post-analysis software for immune sequencing data. Findings of the study overall: Patients had higher frequencies than controls of roughly five TRBV segments, including TRBV5-6, TRBV5-1 and TRBV20-1.

Researchers reported that TCR beta cDNA libraries carried unique molecular identifiers. TCRdb re-called the PCR reads through MiXCR, storing one row per CDR3 protein. The repertoire holds 820,000 or so distinct CDR3 sequences, with approximately 53% as singletons. These receptors have no identified antigens. The sequenced sample consisted of blood. The source is a girl aged 10 to 17 with multiple sclerosis.

This clonotype was recorded once. J is TRBJ2-1 and V is TRBV9, with 14 nucleotides matching TRBD2. Germline trimming cut 3 bases from V and 0 bases from J; bases unmatched to any gene: 5. This CDR3 contains 18 residues. CDR1 SGDLS and CDR2 YYNGEE come from the germline V gene. The CDR3 is CASSAGTSGSVSYNEQFF. The DNA of the CDR3 is TGTGCCAGCAGCGCCGGGACTAGCGGGAGTGTCTCCTACAATGAGCAGTTCTTC. Looking up the rest from reference TRBV9 and TRBJ2-1 gives the full variable domain: DSGVTQTPKHLITATGQRVTLRCSPRSGDLSVYWYQQSLDQGLQFLIQYYNGEERAKGNILERFSAQQFPDLHSELNLSSLELGDSALYFCASSAGTSGSVSYNEQFFGPGTRLTVL.

The chain combines TRBV29-1 with TRBJ2-7, with D perhaps TRBD1 or TRBD2 (6 bases each). V lost 6 bases to trimming and J lost 7 bases, with 19 bases between them. Germline V lookup: CDR1 SQVTM, CDR2 ANQGSEA. This CDR3 region has 13 residues. This chain's CDR3 is CSVTLGGRWEQYF. For the CDR3, the DNA is TGCAGCGTCACCCTCGGGGGCCGATGGGAGCAGTACTTC.

This clonotype was counted only a few times. The chain is built from TRBV6-1 and TRBJ1-6; 7 bases are shared with TRBD1. The CDR3 is 14 amino acids. With V trimmed by 7 bases and J by 7 bases, 7 bases remained unmatched. Germline-derived CDR1 and CDR2 are MNHNS and SASEGT. The CDR3 nucleotides read TGTGCCAGCAAAGAAGGACAGGAGAATTCACCCCTCCACTTT. Protein sequence: CASKEGQENSPLHF.

The gene calls are TRBV20-1 and TRBJ2-5; the match to TRBD2 covers 7 bases. Germline V gene sequence: CDR1 DFQATT, CDR2 SNEGSKA (reference sequence). The CDR3 length is 12 residues. V lost 1 base and J lost 11; bases outside the gene matches: 7. DNA for the CDR3: TGCAGTGCTAGAGCAGGCGCGGGGGAGCAGTACTTC. This sequence encodes CSARAGAGEQYF.

The chain carries TRBV20-1 and TRBJ2-5, with D unclear. V lost 1 base, J lost 11 bases, and 14 bases lay in between. The CDR3 totals 12 residues. Germline CDR1 is DFQATT and CDR2 is SNEGSKA (reference sequence). The DNA for the CDR3 is TGCAGTGCTAGAGTGGCAGGCTACGGGCAGTACTTC. It yields the protein CSARVAGYGQYF.

This sequence joins TRBV4-2 and TRBJ2-2, with D possibly matching TRBD2 (6 bases). The germline V gene has CDR1 LGHNA and CDR2 YNFKEQ. V shed 0 bases and J shed 6 bases, with 14 bases lying between them. This CDR3 is 16 amino acids long. CDR3 sequence (DNA): TGTGCCAGCAGCCAAGATGACGGGAGAACCCCCGGGGAGCTGTTTTTT. Encoded protein: CASSQDDGRTPGELFF.

The V call is TRBV7-8, the J call TRBJ1-2; no definite D call. The V and J ends lost 7 bases and 7 bases respectively, with 16 bases between them. Germline-derived CDR1 and CDR2 are SGHVS and FQNEAQ. This CDR3 is 13 amino acids long. Written as DNA, the CDR3 is TGTGCCAGCAACACCGATTTAGACGGTGGCTACACCTTC. It translates to CASNTDLDGGYTF.

This clonotype was recorded a few times. The J gene is TRBJ1-2, the V gene TRBV11-2, with 7 bases that match TRBD1. Looked up from germline, CDR1 is SGHAT and CDR2 is FQNNGV. This CDR3 region has 15 residues. The V segment lost 4 bases and the J segment 7 bases; nucleotides outside the gene matches: 12. The CDR3 reads CASSSRPGGAGGYTF. The CDR3 bases are TGTGCCAGCAGCTCCCGTCCAGGGGGGGCGGGTGGCTACACCTTC.

This clonotype was seen just once. This chain connects TRBV28 to TRBJ2-7; 13 nucleotides align to TRBD2. J lost 4 bases, V lost 6 bases, and 9 bases had no gene match. Germline CDR1 is MDHEN and CDR2 is SYDVKM. CDR3 length: 16 residues. CDR3 coding DNA: TGTGCCAGCAGCACCCAAGGGACTAGCGGGGAGTACGAGCAGTACTTC. Its translation: CASSTQGTSGEYEQYF.

V is TRBV19 and J is TRBJ2-3, with TRBD1 matching 12 bases. Per the germline V gene, CDR1 is LNHDA and CDR2 is SQIVND (reference sequence). With 6 bases clipped from V and 4 bases from J, the junction kept 8 bases outside the gene matches. CDR3 length equals 16 residues. The CDR3 loop reads CASRPGQGAGADTQYF. CDR3 in DNA: TGTGCCAGTAGGCCGGGACAGGGGGCAGGAGCAGATACGCAGTATTTT.

The genes are TRBV20-1 and TRBJ2-7; D remains unclear. The CDR3 consists of 12 residues. V was pared by 5 bases and J by 3 bases, with 11 bases between. Germline CDR1 reads DFQATT; CDR2 reads SNEGSKA (reference sequence). The CDR3: CSASPLGYEQYF. The DNA of the CDR3 is TGCAGTGCTTCCCCCCTCGGCTACGAGCAGTACTTC.

This clonotype occurred a few times. The chain links TRBV20-1 to TRBJ2-4, with 8 bases matching TRBD2. V gave up 5 bases and J gave up 13 bases; unmatched junction bases: 13. The CDR3 is 13 residues long. Per the germline V gene, CDR1 is DFQATT and CDR2 is SNEGSKA (reference sequence). The CDR3 DNA is TGCAGTGCTCTTAGCGGGGCCCCGGGGGAGCAGTACTTC. Translation gives CSALSGAPGEQYF.

The chain carries TRBV20-1 and TRBJ1-2; 9 bases fit TRBD1. Trimming at V came to 3 bases and at J to 13 bases, leaving 9 bases not matched to a gene. This CDR3 region has 12 residues. CDR1 and CDR2 from the germline V gene are DFQATT and SNEGSKA (reference sequence). Here the CDR3 reads CSASAGTGYLTF. The CDR3 DNA sequence: TGCAGTGCTAGTGCCGGGACAGGGTATCTCACCTTC.

The gene calls are TRBV3-1 and TRBJ2-1, with 7 positions matching TRBD2. J was trimmed by 0 bases and V by 5 bases; bases with no gene match: 10. Germline values: CDR1 LGHDT, CDR2 YNNKEL (reference sequence). The CDR3 spans 17 residues. CDR3 coding DNA: TGTGCCAGCAGCTCATACGGAGCGGGACGCTCCTACAATGAGCAGTTCTTC. Protein product: CASSSYGAGRSYNEQFF.

This clonotype appeared a few times. CDR3 nucleotide sequence: TGTGCCAGCAGCTTTAGTCTAACCAAAGATACGCAGTATTTT. Translating it yields CASSFSLTKDTQYF. V and J are TRBV7-2 and TRBJ2-3; D gene unclear. V lost 3 bases, J lost 5 bases, and 12 bases lay in between. The length of the CDR3 is 14 residues. Germline CDR1 reads SGHTA; CDR2 reads FQGNSA.

The genes are TRBV27 and TRBJ1-2, with 10 bases fitting TRBD1. The trim removed 6 bases at V and 1 base at J, leaving 2 bases unmatched. CDR3 length: 14 residues. The germline V gene encodes CDR1 MNHEY and CDR2 SMNVEV (reference sequence). CDR3 in DNA: TGTGCCAGCAGAAGGGACAGGGGTAACTATGGCTACACCTTC. Encoded protein: CASRRDRGNYGYTF.

The chain uses TRBV7-3 and TRBJ1-5, with D maybe TRBD2 (6 bases). The J call is doubtful: the DNA matches TRBJ2-3 better. Germline V lookup: CDR1 SGHTA, CDR2 FQGTGA. The CDR3 runs 15 residues. CDR3 bases: TGTGCCAGCAGCTTAACTGGCGGGGGCACAGATACGCAGTATTTT. This encodes CASSLTGGGTDTQYF.

This clonotype was picked up a small number of times. This chain uses TRBV15 with TRBJ1-2, with D uncertain. V lost 0 bases and J 4 bases, leaving 18 bases between the germline ends. Germline assignment: CDR1 LNHNV and CDR2 YYDKDF (reference sequence). CDR3 length: 17 amino acids. The CDR3 is CATSRERVSSGSYGYTF. The CDR3 bases are TGTGCCACCAGCAGAGAACGGGTCTCTAGCGGGTCCTATGGCTACACCTTC.

This clonotype was counted between two and nine times. The rearrangement links TRBV5-1 to TRBJ2-5, with TRBD1 matching over 10 bases. Trimming at V came to 0 bases and at J to 5 bases, leaving 7 bases not matched to a gene. Germline V gives CDR1 SGHRS, CDR2 YFSETQ. The CDR3 contains 16 residues. The CDR3 sequence is CASSLGHRDRGETQYF. Here the CDR3 DNA reads TGCGCCAGCAGCTTGGGACACCGGGACAGGGGCGAGACCCAGTACTTC.

V and J are TRBV20-1 and TRBJ2-1, with TRBD2 matching 9 bases. J gave up 4 bases and V 2 bases, and 9 bases lay outside the gene matches. From germline, CDR1 is DFQATT and CDR2 SNEGSKA (reference sequence). This CDR3 region has 16 residues. In DNA, the CDR3 is TGCAGTGCTAGATTTCTAGCGGGACCTCGATACAATGAGCAGTTCTTC. It is translated as CSARFLAGPRYNEQFF.

The table lists this clonotype with a few counts. J is TRBJ2-3 and V is TRBV12-3 or TRBV12-4, with D possibly being TRBD2 (5 bases). There are 15 residues in the CDR3. V lost 7 bases to trimming and J lost 4 bases, with 18 bases between them. In DNA, the CDR3 is TGTGCCAGCACCCGAGGGTTCCCGTCCGCAGATACGCAGTATTTT. Protein product: CASTRGFPSADTQYF.

This clonotype has just a few counts. The chain recombines TRBV6-6 with TRBJ2-7, with 12 bases lining up with TRBD2. Per germline, CDR1 MNHNY and CDR2 SVGAGI (reference sequence). V was pared by 6 bases and J by 5 bases, with 5 bases of the junction left unmatched. The CDR3 sequence is 14 residues long. The CDR3 loop reads CASRTSGRIHEQYF. The CDR3 DNA follows: TGTGCCAGCAGGACTAGCGGGAGAATCCACGAGCAGTACTTC.

J is TRBJ2-7 and V is TRBV5-1; D is unclear. Germline V gene sequence: CDR1 SGHRS, CDR2 YFSETQ. V lost 0 bases to trimming and J lost 2 bases, with 12 bases between them. The CDR3 length is 15 residues. This CDR3 is CASSLVSGVPYEQYF. In DNA form, the CDR3 reads TGCGCCAGCAGCTTGGTGTCAGGTGTACCCTACGAGCAGTACTTC. Full variable domain (rest looked up from reference TRBV5-1 and TRBJ2-7): KAGVTQTPRYLIKTRGQQVTLSCSPISGHRSVSWYQQTPGQGLQFLFEYFSETQRNKGNFPGRFSGRQFSNSRSEMNVSTLELGDSALYLCASSLVSGVPYEQYFGPGTRLTVT.